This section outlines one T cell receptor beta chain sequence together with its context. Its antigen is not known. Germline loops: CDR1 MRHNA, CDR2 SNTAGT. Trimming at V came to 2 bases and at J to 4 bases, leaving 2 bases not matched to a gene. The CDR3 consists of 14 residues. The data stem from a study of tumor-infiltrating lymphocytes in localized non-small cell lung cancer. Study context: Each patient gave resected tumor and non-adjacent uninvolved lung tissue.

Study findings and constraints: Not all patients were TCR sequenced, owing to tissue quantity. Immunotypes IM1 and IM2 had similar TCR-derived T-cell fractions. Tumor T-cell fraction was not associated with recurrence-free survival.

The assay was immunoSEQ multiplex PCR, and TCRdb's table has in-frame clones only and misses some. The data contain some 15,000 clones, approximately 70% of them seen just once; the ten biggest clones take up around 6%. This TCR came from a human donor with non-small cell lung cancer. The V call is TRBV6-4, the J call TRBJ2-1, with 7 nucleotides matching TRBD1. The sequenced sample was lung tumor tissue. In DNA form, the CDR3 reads TGTGCCAGCAGTGACGGGACAGATTACAATGAGCAGTTCTTC. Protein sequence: CASSDGTDYNEQFF.